Listed below are T cell receptor beta chains from one sample, sequenced in a study of regulatory T cells in long-lasting Graves disease. TCRdb analysed the multiplex PCR reads with MiXCR anew, one entry per CDR3 protein. The sample comprises some 230,000 distinct CDR3 sequences, around 18% of which are singletons, and over 20% rests with the top ten. Specimen: peripheral blood mononuclear cells (PBMCs), collected at new diagnosis, from a patient treated with antithyroid drugs. These receptors came from a female donor with Graves disease. Each CDR3 is given with its conserved first and last residue. D genes are given only for firm matches. Some rows mark clone size as missing; the rest say once, few, many or name a class of expanded clone.

>TRBJ2-7|TRBD1|NA|TRBV7-9
TGTGCCAGCAGCGGTGGGGACAGCTTCTCCTACGAGCAGTACTTC
CASSGGDSFSYEQYF
>TRBJ1-4|TRBD1|many|TRBV6-1
TGTGCCAGCAGCTTGACAGGGCGAAATGAAAAACTGTTTTTT
CASSLTGRNEKLFF
>TRBJ2-7|TRBD2|many|TRBV6-5
TGTGCCAGCAGTTACTGGACTAGATGGTACTTC
CASSYWTRWYF
>TRBJ2-7|TRBD2|many|TRBV18
TGTGCCAGCTCACCCCAGCGGGAGTCCACCTACGAGCAGTACTTC
CASSPQRESTYEQYF
>TRBJ2-1|TRBD2|many|TRBV12-3/TRBV12-4
TGTGCCAGCAGTTTTCTCCTAGCGGGTGGCGAGCAGTTCTTC
CASSFLLAGGEQFF
>TRBJ2-7|NA|NA|TRBV6-2/TRBV6-3
TGTGCCAGCACCCACGGGAGCTCCTACGAGCAGTACTTC
CASTHGSSYEQYF
>TRBJ2-5|NA|many|TRBV2
TGTGCCAGCAGCGCTCGATCCAACCAAGAGACCCAGTACTTC
CASSARSNQETQYF
>TRBJ2-1|NA|NA|TRBV12-3/TRBV12-4
TGTGCCAGCAGCCAAGGGGTGGGCAATGAGCAGTTCTTC
CASSQGVGNEQFF
>TRBJ1-1|TRBD1|many|TRBV29-1
TGCAGCGTTCGACAGGGAGACACTGAAGCTTTCTTT
CSVRQGDTEAFF
>TRBJ1-5|NA|many|TRBV3-1
TGTGCCAGCAGCCAAGAGAGTTCCCAGCCCCAGCATTTT
CASSQESSQPQHF
>TRBJ1-2|TRBD1|many|TRBV5-1
TGCGCCAGCAGCTTGGCCGGGACAGGCTATGGCTACACCTTC
CASSLAGTGYGYTF
>TRBJ2-5|NA|many|TRBV20-1
TGCAGTGCTAGAGATGTTCCTCAAGAGACCCAGTACTTC
CSARDVPQETQYF
>TRBJ2-7|TRBD2|NA|TRBV19
TGTGCCAAAATACGGGGTTTTACTAGCGGGAGTTCCTACGAGCAGTACTTC
CAKIRGFTSGSSYEQYF
>TRBJ2-1|TRBD2|few|TRBV2
TGTGCCAGCAGTGCCGGGCTAGCGGGAGTCGATGAGCAGTTCTTC
CASSAGLAGVDEQFF
>TRBJ1-4|NA|NA|TRBV11-2
TGTGCCAGCAGCCGGGGAACCGGGACACAGACTAATGAAAAACTGTTTTTT
CASSRGTGTQTNEKLFF
>TRBJ1-4|NA|many|TRBV7-2
TGTGCCAGCAGCTCCAACCCCCCCGGGGTCGCTGGTGAAAAACTGTTTTTT
CASSSNPPGVAGEKLFF
>TRBJ2-3|NA|many|TRBV5-5
TGTGCCAGCGAAAAAGAGATTAGGTACACAGATACGCAGTATTTT
CASEKEIRYTDTQYF
>TRBJ2-7|TRBD2|many|TRBV4-1
TGCGCCAGCAGCCCCCGGGTGCGGGAGGACGAGCAGTACTTC
CASSPRVREDEQYF
>TRBJ2-2|NA|many|TRBV20-1
TGCAGTGCTAGACGGGCTACGAACACCGGGGAGCTGTTTTTT
CSARRATNTGELFF
>TRBJ1-5|NA|many|TRBV30
TGTGCCTGGAGTGTGGGCAATCAGCCCCAGCATTTT
CAWSVGNQPQHF
>TRBJ2-3|TRBD2|NA|TRBV20-1
TGCAGTGCTAGAAGAGCGGGAGGGATTAGCACAGATACGCAGTATTTT
CSARRAGGISTDTQYF
>TRBJ1-4|NA|many|TRBV7-9
TGTGCCAGCAGCTTAGGATTCGTAGGACAAAAACTGTTTTTT
CASSLGFVGQKLFF
>TRBJ2-1|NA|many|TRBV20-1
TGCAGTGCGCGAATCATCGGTCGTGGCTCCTACAATGAGCAGTTCTTC
CSARIIGRGSYNEQFF
>TRBJ1-1|NA|many|TRBV10-2
TGCGCCAGCAGTGAGTCGATAATGAACACTGAAGCTTTCTTT
CASSESIMNTEAFF
>TRBJ2-3|NA|NA|TRBV12-5
TGTGCTATCCACCTTGCAGGGGAGGGGGCGACAACAGATACGCAGTATTTT
CAIHLAGEGATTDTQYF
>TRBJ2-3|NA|many|TRBV2
TGTGCCAGCACTACCACAGATACGCAGTATTTT
CASTTTDTQYF
>TRBJ2-1|NA|NA|TRBV6-2/TRBV6-3
TGTGCCAGCAACAACCCCACAGGGACCTCCTACAATGAGCAGTTCTTC
CASNNPTGTSYNEQFF
>TRBJ2-2|NA|many|TRBV27
TGTGCCAGCAGTCCTACCCCCGGGCAGGGGATGGCCGGGGAGCTGTTTTTT
CASSPTPGQGMAGELFF
>TRBJ2-7|NA|many|TRBV6-2/TRBV6-3
TGTGCCAGCTTATCGGCGAACTACGAGCAGTACTTC
CASLSANYEQYF
>TRBJ1-1|NA|NA|TRBV3-1
TGTGCCAGCAGCCGTAACAGGGCCACTGAAGCTTTCTTT
CASSRNRATEAFF
>TRBJ2-7|NA|many|TRBV12-3/TRBV12-4
TGTGCCAGCAGTTTAAAAGCCCTAGGGGAGCAGTACTTC
CASSLKALGEQYF
>TRBJ1-2|NA|many|TRBV11-1
TGTGCCAGCAGCGGGAGGGTGGCTGGCTACACCTTC
CASSGRVAGYTF
>TRBJ2-2|NA|NA|TRBV19
TGTGCCAGTAGTATTGGTGGGGCTCGGTCCGGGGAGCTGTTTTTT
CASSIGGARSGELFF
>TRBJ2-1|TRBD2|many|TRBV20-1
TGCAGTGCTAGCGCCGGGACTAGCGGTGACAATGAGCAGTTCTTC
CSASAGTSGDNEQFF
>TRBJ1-6|NA|NA|TRBV9
TGTGCCAGCAGCCCTGAGGCAGGGCATTCACCCCTCCACTTT
CASSPEAGHSPLHF
>TRBJ2-5|NA|many|TRBV24-1
TGTGCCACCAGTGATACCGGGACGGAAGAGACCCAGTACTTC
CATSDTGTEETQYF
>TRBJ2-7|NA|many|TRBV30
TGTGCCTGGAGTGTGGGCAGGGCCTACGAGCAGTACTTC
CAWSVGRAYEQYF
>TRBJ2-7|NA|many|TRBV18
TGTGCCAGCTCCTGGCAGGCATCCTACGAGCAGTACTTC
CASSWQASYEQYF
>TRBJ2-7|NA|many|TRBV7-2
TGTGCCAGCAGCTCCGGACGGACCTACGAGCAGTACTTC
CASSSGRTYEQYF
>TRBJ2-7|TRBD2|many|TRBV7-8
TGTGCCAGCAGCTTATCGGGGACTAGCGGGAGTCACTACGAGCAGTACTTC
CASSLSGTSGSHYEQYF
>TRBJ2-5|NA|NA|TRBV5-1
TGCGCCAGCAGCCGAGATTGGGGGCGGATGCAAGGGACCCAGTACTTC
CASSRDWGRMQGTQYF
>TRBJ1-5|NA|NA|TRBV2
TGTGCCAGCAGGTGGTTAGGCGGGAGCAATCAGCCCCAGCATTTT
CASRWLGGSNQPQHF
>TRBJ2-3|NA|NA|TRBV2
TGTGCCAGCAGTGAAGCGCTCAGTGGCTCAGATACGCAGTATTTT
CASSEALSGSDTQYF
>TRBJ1-5|NA|NA|TRBV24-1
TGTGCCACCAGTGATGGGGGACAGCCCCAGCATTTT
CATSDGGQPQHF
>TRBJ2-6|NA|NA|TRBV5-1
TGCGCCAGCAGCTTGGGGTTAGGTTCTGGGGCCAACGTCCTGACTTTC
CASSLGLGSGANVLTF
>TRBJ1-4|TRBD1|many|TRBV28
TGTGCCAGCAGTTTAAGGGACAGGGGGGATGAAAAACTGTTTTTT
CASSLRDRGDEKLFF
>TRBJ1-5|NA|many|TRBV12-3/TRBV12-4
TGTGCCAGCAGTACCTCGTTTGGGGGAAATCAGCCCCAGCATTTT
CASSTSFGGNQPQHF
>TRBJ2-7|TRBD1|many|TRBV2
TGTGCCAGCAGTGAGGACAGGGCCTACGAGCAGTACTTC
CASSEDRAYEQYF